Listed below are T cell receptor beta chains from one sample, sequenced in a study of cytomegalovirus exposure and HLA in healthy donors. Some clones are missing from TCRdb's copy, which holds only in-frame ones; the method was immunoSEQ multiplex PCR. The sample consists of 89,000 or so clones, 75% to 85% of them appearing once. The sample was PBMCs. The receptors derive from a man aged 18-30 years in good health and CMV-seropositive. CDR3s include the opening cysteine and the closing phenylalanine or tryptophan.

J	V	CDR3
TRBJ1-2	TRBV19	CASSAGQGASGYGYTF
TRBJ2-4	TRBV11-2	CASSFRQSIAKNIQYF
TRBJ1-2	TRBV28	CASTLEGRSNYGYTF
TRBJ1-6	TRBV11-2	CASRRPGQGASPLHF
TRBJ2-5	TRBV7-9	CASSLGRGTNTQETQYF
TRBJ2-2	TRBV6-5	CASSYSGTGRVGELFF
TRBJ2-3	TRBV30	CAWSALAGGSDTQYF
TRBJ2-2	TRBV29-1	CSVIEGSGITGELFF
TRBJ2-5	TRBV30	CAWSEMTGPRETQYF
TRBJ2-7	TRBV2	CASSDLAGVLYEQYF
TRBJ2-7	TRBV27	CASSFSTGLNEQYF
.	TRBV7-9	CASSLLRGRDINEQYF
TRBJ1-5	TRBV27	CASGSQGAVNQPQHF
TRBJ2-7	TRBV10-3	CAIRDGTGAYEQYF
TRBJ2-7	TRBV4-1	CASSQAGQLTYEQYF
TRBJ2-5	TRBV27	CARWEGAQYF
TRBJ2-5	TRBV5-1	CASSLEQQETRYF
TRBJ2-1	TRBV6-6	CASSYSQGGEQFF
TRBJ2-7	TRBV29-1	CSVEGGTVSYEQYF
TRBJ2-2	TRBV9	CASSAEGGELFF
TRBJ2-3	TRBV2	CASRRLAGLSDTQYF
TRBJ2-3	TRBV30	CAWSGQVFPLTDTQYF
TRBJ1-1	TRBV27	CASSLTENAEAFF
TRBJ1-5	TRBV30	CAWSVLRGSSQPQHF
TRBJ1-6	TRBV14	CASSLMGQSFLPLHF
TRBJ1-5	TRBV30	CAARRDSNQPQHF
TRBJ2-1	TRBV14	CASSQDPRMSSYNEQFF
TRBJ1-5	TRBV6-5	CASRTTYSNQPQHF
TRBJ2-1	TRBV7-6	CASSLKRGGYNEQFF
TRBJ2-7	TRBV7-2	CASSPDTYEQYF
TRBJ1-6	TRBV4-1	CASSQSWRGFNSPLHF
TRBJ2-3	TRBV15	CATSRGPGAAPTDTQYF
TRBJ1-5	TRBV28	CASSLGSSKGIQPQHF
TRBJ2-4	TRBV7-9	CASSLEGFTIAKNIQYF
TRBJ1-5	TRBV2	CASSESVSNQPQHF
TRBJ2-2	TRBV11-3	CASSLGTAGELFF